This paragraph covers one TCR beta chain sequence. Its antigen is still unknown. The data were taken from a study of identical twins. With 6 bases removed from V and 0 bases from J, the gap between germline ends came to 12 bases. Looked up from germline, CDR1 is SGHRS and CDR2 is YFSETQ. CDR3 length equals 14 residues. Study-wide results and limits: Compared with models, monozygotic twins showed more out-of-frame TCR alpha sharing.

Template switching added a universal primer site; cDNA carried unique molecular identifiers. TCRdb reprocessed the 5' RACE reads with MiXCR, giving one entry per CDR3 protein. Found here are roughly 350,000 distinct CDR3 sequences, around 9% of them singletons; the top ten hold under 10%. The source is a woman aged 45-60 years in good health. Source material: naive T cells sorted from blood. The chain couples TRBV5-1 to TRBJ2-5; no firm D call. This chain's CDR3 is CASTSLADQETQYF. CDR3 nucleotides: TGCGCCAGCACCTCATTGGCAGACCAAGAGACCCAGTACTTC.